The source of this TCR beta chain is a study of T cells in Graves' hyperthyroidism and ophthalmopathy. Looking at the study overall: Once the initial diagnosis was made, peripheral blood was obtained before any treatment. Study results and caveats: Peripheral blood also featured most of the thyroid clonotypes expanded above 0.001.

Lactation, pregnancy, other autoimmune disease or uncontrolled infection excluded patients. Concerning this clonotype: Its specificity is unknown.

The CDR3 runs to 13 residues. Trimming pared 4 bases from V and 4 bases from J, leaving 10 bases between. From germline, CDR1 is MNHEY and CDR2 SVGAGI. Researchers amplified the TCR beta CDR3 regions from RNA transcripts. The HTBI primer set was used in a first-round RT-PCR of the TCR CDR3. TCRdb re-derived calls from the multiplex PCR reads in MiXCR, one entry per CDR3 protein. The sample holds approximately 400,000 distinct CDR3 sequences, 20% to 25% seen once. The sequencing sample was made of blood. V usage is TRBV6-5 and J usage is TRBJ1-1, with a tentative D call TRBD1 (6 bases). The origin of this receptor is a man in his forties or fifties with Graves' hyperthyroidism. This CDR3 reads CASSSRTATEAFF. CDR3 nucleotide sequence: TGTGCCAGCAGTTCTCGGACAGCCACTGAAGCTTTCTTT.